A single TCR beta chain is shown here with its context. Its antigen remains unidentified. This specimen comes from a study of T cells in tumors after PD-1 blockade. Study details: Some patients also took daily vismodegib 150 mg during anti-PD-1 treatment. On average, peripheral blood gave roughly 110,000 TCR templates and 35,000 to 40,000 unique clonotypes.

Data came from immunoSEQ multiplex PCR; TCRdb stores just in-frame clones and leaves some out. In the table there are about 47,000 clones, 60% to 80% of which are singletons. Germline V gene data show CDR1 as GTSNPN and CDR2 as SVGIG (reference sequence). The CDR3 loop spans 14 amino acids. V lost 2 bases and J 6 bases, leaving 16 bases between the germline ends. Regarding the study as a whole: Blood contained about 40% of the tumor's TCR clonotypes.

Sequenced here: PBMCs, sampled before anti-PD-1 treatment. The receptor's source is a human donor with basal cell carcinoma. The chain joins TRBV30 to TRBJ1-2, with a weak D call TRBD1 (5 bases). The CDR3 DNA reads as TGTGCCTGGAGTACCGGGAGTCGGGGGGATGGCTACACCTTC. Translation gives CAWSTGSRGDGYTF.